This passage covers 30 T cell receptor beta chains from one sample sequenced in a study of blood T cell repertoires in COVID-19. Measured with immunoSEQ multiplex PCR; TCRdb has only the in-frame clones, and not every one. The sample has 200,000 or so clones, over 80% seen once. Sequencing was carried out using peripheral blood. These receptors were obtained from a man younger than 45 with COVID-19, enrolled during active disease.

V is TRBV9 and J is TRBJ2-3; 15 bases are a match to TRBD2. This CDR3 has 19 residues. Germline assignment: CDR1 SGDLS and CDR2 YYNGEE. V lost 4 bases, J lost 2 bases, and 11 bases stayed unmatched. The chain's CDR3 is CASSSLGGTSGGFTDTQYF. CDR3 DNA sequence: TGTGCCAGCAGCTCCCTAGGAGGGACTAGCGGGGGGTTCACAGATACGCAGTATTTT.

J is TRBJ1-1 and V is TRBV11-3; perhaps TRBD1 as D (5 bases). Per the germline V gene, CDR1 is SGHNT and CDR2 is YENEEA. V lost 1 base and J lost 2, with 8 bases in between. This CDR3 contains 14 residues. The CDR3 region has the DNA TGTGCCAGCAGCTTAGGAACAGGTAACACTGAAGCTTTCTTT. Translation: CASSLGTGNTEAFF.

This sequence joins TRBV9 and TRBJ2-3; no clear D. Deletions cut 4 bases from V and 0 bases from J, with 27 bases between. Germline CDR1 reads SGDLS; CDR2 reads YYNGEE. The CDR3 has 20 amino acids. In DNA, the CDR3 is TGTGCCAGCAGCTCCCCCTCTGAGGCGCGCCTAGATTCTAGCACAGATACGCAGTATTTT. Translated, it gives CASSSPSEARLDSSTDTQYF.

This chain connects TRBV15 to TRBJ1-1, with D tentatively TRBD1 (5 bases). The V gene's germline CDR1 is LNHNV and CDR2 YYDKDF (reference sequence). The CDR3 contains 13 residues. Trimming took 1 base from V and 5 from J, leaving 8 bases between them. This CDR3 reads CATSRAGGTEAFF. Here the CDR3 DNA reads TGTGCCACCAGCAGAGCCGGGGGTACTGAAGCTTTCTTT.

This clone came up once. Other DNA sequences from this sample encode an identical CDR3 as well. The chain carries TRBV7-3 and TRBJ1-1, with TRBD1 matching over 7 bases. The CDR3 is 13 residues long. Germline V lookup: CDR1 SGHTA, CDR2 FQGTGA. The J segment lost 3 bases and the V segment lost 3 bases, leaving 1 base of the junction unmatched. CDR3 sequence: CASSLQGDTEAFF. CDR3 bases: TGTGCCAGCAGCTTGCAGGGGGACACTGAAGCTTTCTTT.

This clone was seen only a few times. V and J are TRBV5-4 and TRBJ1-2, with D possibly TRBD1 on 6 matching bases. Germline assignment: CDR1 SGHNT and CDR2 YYREEE (reference sequence). The CDR3 is made up of 15 amino acids. Trimming shortened V by 6 bases and J by 4 bases, and 19 bases separated the two germline ends. The CDR3 loop reads CASTLGAADFYGYTF. Written as DNA, the CDR3 is TGTGCCAGCACCCTGGGGGCAGCCGACTTCTATGGCTACACCTTC. Filled out from reference TRBV5-4 and TRBJ1-2, the complete variable domain reads ETGVTQSPTHLIKTRGQQVTLRCSSQSGHNTVSWYQQALGQGPQFIFQYYREEENGRGNFPPRFSGLQFPNYSSELNVNALELDDSALYLCASTLGAADFYGYTFGSGTRLTVV.

The V call is TRBV19, the J call TRBJ2-2, with TRBD1 identical over 9 bases. There are 15 residues in the CDR3. Unmatched junction bases numbered 7, after V lost 4 bases and J lost 7 bases. Germline V gene data show CDR1 as LNHDA and CDR2 as SQIVND (reference sequence). The CDR3 reads CASSSPGTGNGELFF. The CDR3, as DNA: TGTGCCAGTAGTAGTCCCGGGACAGGGAACGGGGAGCTGTTTTTT.

V gene TRBV2 combines with J gene TRBJ2-1, with 8 bases identical to TRBD2. The CDR3 runs to 16 residues. After removal of 6 bases from V and 5 bases from J, the junction contained 12 bases not matched to a gene. Germline V gene lookup returns CDR1 SNHLY and CDR2 FYNNEI. The CDR3 is CASSRSPGRGDNEQFF. The CDR3 DNA is TGTGCCAGCAGCCGTAGCCCCGGGCGGGGGGACAATGAGCAGTTCTTC.

The genes are TRBV4-3 and TRBJ2-3; TRBD1 matches at 9 bases. This CDR3 has 14 amino acids. With 3 bases clipped from V and 4 bases from J, the junction kept 2 bases outside the gene matches. Germline-derived CDR1 and CDR2 are LGHNA and YSLEER. As DNA, the CDR3 is TGCGCCAGCAGCCAGAGGACAGGGGCAGATACGCAGTATTTT. Translated: CASSQRTGADTQYF.

In regard to this clone: The sample holds other DNA sequences that translate to the same CDR3. The chain combines TRBV7-2 with TRBJ1-5; the match to TRBD1 covers 7 bases. The CDR3 length is 13 residues. With V trimmed by 5 bases and J by 7 bases, 5 bases remained unmatched. Germline assignment: CDR1 SGHTA and CDR2 FQGNSA. The CDR3 loop reads CASSPQGNQPQHF. In DNA form, the CDR3 reads TGTGCCAGCAGCCCACAGGGGAACCAGCCCCAGCATTTT.

The chain links TRBV28 to TRBJ2-7, with 8 bases fitting TRBD2. CDR1 MDHEN and CDR2 SYDVKM come from the germline V gene. Germline trimming cut 7 bases from V and 2 bases from J; bases unmatched to any gene: 10. The CDR3 loop spans 15 amino acids. Here the CDR3 reads CASTTGGTDPYEQYF. The CDR3 DNA follows: TGTGCCAGCACCACGGGGGGGACGGACCCCTACGAGCAGTACTTC.

V usage is TRBV7-9 and J usage is TRBJ1-5; D remains ambiguous. V was pared by 1 base and J by 5 bases, with 6 bases between. The length of the CDR3 is 13 residues. From germline, CDR1 is SEHNR and CDR2 FQNEAQ (reference sequence). This CDR3 is CASSLGQDQPQHF. The CDR3 nucleotides are TGTGCCAGCAGCTTAGGTCAGGATCAGCCCCAGCATTTT. The full variable domain, in which reference TRBV7-9 and TRBJ1-5 provide the parts outside the CDR3, is DTGVSQNPRHKITKRGQNVTFRCDPISEHNRLYWYRQTLGQGPEFLTYFQNEAQLEKSRLLSDRFSAERPKGSFSTLEIQRTEQGDSAMYLCASSLGQDQPQHFGDGTRLSIL.

There are a few counts of this clone. The chain employs TRBV2 and TRBJ1-3, with D perhaps matching TRBD1 (6 bases). Germline CDR1 and CDR2: SNHLY and FYNNEI. V was pared by 4 bases and J by 2 bases, with 15 bases between. The CDR3 contains 16 residues. CDR3 in DNA: TGTGCCAGCAGTGCTTCCGGGGACAATACTGGAAACACCATATATTTT. Amino acid sequence: CASSASGDNTGNTIYF.

This chain uses TRBV18 with TRBJ1-6, with D uncertain. This CDR3 is built from 19 residues. Trimming removed 3 bases at V and 0 bases at J, with 18 bases between. Germline V gene data show CDR1 as KGHSH and CDR2 as LQKENI. The CDR3 region has the DNA TGTGCCAGCTCACCTTACCGGGAGAACCCTAGCTCCTATAATTCACCCCTCCACTTT. This sequence encodes CASSPYRENPSSYNSPLHF.

CDR3 in DNA: TGCGCCAGCAGCTTGGAGACGGGTTTGCAGCCCCAGCATTTT. As protein: CASSLETGLQPQHF. The V and J genes are TRBV5-1 and TRBJ1-5, with D unresolved. V was cut by 0 bases and J by 7 bases, with 11 bases left in between. Germline loops: CDR1 SGHRS, CDR2 YFSETQ. The CDR3 consists of 14 residues. The variable domain in full, with the rest retrieved from reference TRBV5-1 and TRBJ1-5, is KAGVTQTPRYLIKTRGQQVTLSCSPISGHRSVSWYQQTPGQGLQFLFEYFSETQRNKGNFPGRFSGRQFSNSRSEMNVSTLELGDSALYLCASSLETGLQPQHFGDGTRLSIL.

This clone turned up a few times. This sequence joins TRBV28 and TRBJ1-5; D remains ambiguous. Trimming took 2 bases from V and 0 from J, leaving 11 bases between them. Per germline, CDR1 MDHEN and CDR2 SYDVKM. The CDR3 totals 16 residues. In DNA form, the CDR3 reads TGTGCCAGCAGTTTAGCAGGACTTTATAGCAATCAGCCCCAGCATTTT. Translating gives CASSLAGLYSNQPQHF.

V and J are TRBV7-3 and TRBJ1-6; D uncertain. The V end was cut by 1 base, the J end by 4 bases, with 5 bases between. The germline CDR1 and CDR2 sequences are SGHTA and FQGTGA. The CDR3 sequence is 14 residues long. The CDR3 coding sequence is TGTGCCAGCAGCTTAAAACAGTATAATTCACCCCTCCACTTT. Protein product: CASSLKQYNSPLHF.

V is TRBV7-9 and J is TRBJ2-1, with 7 bases matching TRBD1. CDR3 length: 13 residues. V shed 4 bases and J 5 bases; nucleotides not matched to a gene: 2. Germline assignment: CDR1 SEHNR and CDR2 FQNEAQ (reference sequence). The CDR3 region is CASSWGQNNEQFF. The CDR3 nucleotides read TGTGCCAGCAGCTGGGGACAGAACAATGAGCAGTTCTTC.

This clone occurred a few times. The genes are TRBV28 and TRBJ1-5; 8 bases are a match to TRBD1. Germline loops: CDR1 MDHEN, CDR2 SYDVKM. The CDR3 runs 15 residues. After removal of 2 bases from V and 4 bases from J, the junction contained 4 bases not matched to a gene. CDR3 loop: CASSLRTGRNQPQHF. The CDR3 bases are TGTGCCAGCAGTTTAAGGACAGGGAGGAATCAGCCCCAGCATTTT.

The gene calls are TRBV9 and TRBJ1-6; 7 nucleotides match TRBD1. V was pared by 0 bases and J by 10 bases, with 7 bases of the junction left unmatched. This CDR3 region has 15 residues. CDR1 SGDLS and CDR2 YYNGEE come from the germline V gene. The CDR3 loop reads CASSVAGTVGSPLHF. CDR3 bases: TGTGCCAGCAGCGTAGCCGGGACAGTGGGGTCACCCCTCCACTTT. The variable domain in full, completed from reference TRBV9 and TRBJ1-6, reads DSGVTQTPKHLITATGQRVTLRCSPRSGDLSVYWYQQSLDQGLQFLIQYYNGEERAKGNILERFSAQQFPDLHSELNLSSLELGDSALYFCASSVAGTVGSPLHFGNGTRLTVT.

This clone was recorded once. The CDR3 sequence: CASSVGLAGGHETQYF. In DNA form, the CDR3 reads TGTGCCAGCAGCGTAGGACTAGCGGGGGGGCACGAGACCCAGTACTTC. The V and J genes are TRBV9 and TRBJ2-5, with TRBD2 identical over 14 bases. The CDR3 covers 16 residues. Losses at the gene ends were 0 bases for V and 5 bases for J; bases not matched to a gene: 3. The germline CDR1 and CDR2 sequences are SGDLS and YYNGEE.

This clone was found once. The genes are TRBV12-5 and TRBJ2-7, with D tentatively TRBD2 (5 bases). The germline gives CDR1 LGHNT, CDR2 FRNRAP. CDR3 length equals 13 residues. V lost 3 bases and J 12 bases, leaving 18 bases between the germline ends. The CDR3 reads CASGFLEERVGYF. The CDR3 coding sequence is TGTGCTAGTGGTTTCTTGGAGGAAAGGGTTGGGTACTTC.

The genes are TRBV11-3 and TRBJ1-1; D is uncertain. The V gene's germline CDR1 is SGHNT and CDR2 YENEEA. This CDR3 is built from 13 residues. The V end lost 6 bases, the J end lost 5 bases, and 13 bases lay between the germline ends. CDR3 sequence (DNA): TGTGCCAGCAGTCAAAGAGGGAGGACTGAAGCTTTCTTT. Encoded protein: CASSQRGRTEAFF.

Here the CDR3 reads CASSPGTVGTGELFF. The CDR3 DNA reads as TGTGCCAGCAGCCCCGGGACAGTCGGCACCGGGGAGCTGTTTTTT. The V gene is TRBV7-7, the J gene TRBJ2-2; 7 bases align to TRBD1. Germline assignment: CDR1 SSHAT and CDR2 FNYEAQ (reference sequence). The CDR3 sequence is 15 residues long. V dropped 5 bases and J dropped 4; count of bases not matched to a gene: 7.

In its sample, this clone was seen a few times. V usage is TRBV19 and J usage is TRBJ1-5; maybe TRBD1 (5 bases). V was clipped by 7 bases and J by 0 bases, with 13 bases between them. The CDR3 has 15 residues. Germline V gene data show CDR1 as LNHDA and CDR2 as SQIVND (reference sequence). CDR3 in amino acids: CASKSRANSNQPQHF. The CDR3 DNA sequence: TGTGCCAGTAAATCCAGGGCTAATAGCAATCAGCCCCAGCATTTT. Looking up the rest from reference TRBV19 and TRBJ1-5 gives the full variable domain: DGGITQSPKYLFRKEGQNVTLSCEQNLNHDAMYWYRQDPGQGLRLIYYSQIVNDFQKGDIAEGYSVSREKKESFPLTVTSAQKNPTAFYLCASKSRANSNQPQHFGDGTRLSIL.

The chain joins TRBV4-2 to TRBJ1-2; D is possibly TRBD1 (5 bases). The CDR3 covers 15 residues. Trimming took off 0 bases at V and 5 bases at J, with 13 bases between the two ends. Per the germline V gene, CDR1 is LGHNA and CDR2 is YNFKEQ. The CDR3 reads CASSQDLRGGYGYTF. The CDR3 bases are TGTGCCAGCAGCCAAGATCTAAGGGGAGGATATGGCTACACCTTC.

The rearrangement uses TRBV19 and TRBJ2-1, with 9 bases identical to TRBD1. CDR1 LNHDA and CDR2 SQIVND come from the germline V gene (reference sequence). V was clipped by 5 bases and J by 7 bases; unmatched bases: 3. The CDR3 has 13 amino acids. CDR3 DNA sequence: TGTGCCAGTAGTGACAGGGGGTATAATGAGCAGTTCTTC. Translated: CASSDRGYNEQFF.

This chain uses TRBV28 with TRBJ1-1; the D gene is possibly TRBD1 (5 bases). The CDR3 runs to 12 residues. V was shortened by 6 bases and J by 6 bases, with 11 bases between the two germline ends. Germline assignment: CDR1 MDHEN and CDR2 SYDVKM. The chain's CDR3 is CASRTDKPEAFF. CDR3 DNA sequence: TGTGCCAGCAGAACGGACAAGCCTGAAGCTTTCTTT.

This chain connects TRBV5-1 to TRBJ2-6, with D perhaps matching TRBD1 (6 bases). This CDR3 comprises 17 residues. Trimming left V 1 base short and J 1 base short, with 12 bases between. Germline-derived CDR1 and CDR2 are SGHRS and YFSETQ. CDR3 region: CASSLFYQGSGANVLTF. The CDR3 DNA is TGCGCCAGCAGCTTGTTTTATCAGGGGTCTGGGGCCAACGTCCTGACTTTC.

V usage is TRBV11-3 and J usage is TRBJ2-1, with a possible D match to TRBD2 (5 bases). The germline CDR1 and CDR2 sequences are SGHNT and YENEEA. The ends were cut back, 5 bases at V and 7 bases at J, with 21 bases in the middle. This CDR3 comprises 16 residues. CDR3 nucleotides: TGTGCCAGCAGCCGCGCTGTAGCCGGCGGCGGGAATGAGCAGTTCTTC. Translation: CASSRAVAGGGNEQFF.